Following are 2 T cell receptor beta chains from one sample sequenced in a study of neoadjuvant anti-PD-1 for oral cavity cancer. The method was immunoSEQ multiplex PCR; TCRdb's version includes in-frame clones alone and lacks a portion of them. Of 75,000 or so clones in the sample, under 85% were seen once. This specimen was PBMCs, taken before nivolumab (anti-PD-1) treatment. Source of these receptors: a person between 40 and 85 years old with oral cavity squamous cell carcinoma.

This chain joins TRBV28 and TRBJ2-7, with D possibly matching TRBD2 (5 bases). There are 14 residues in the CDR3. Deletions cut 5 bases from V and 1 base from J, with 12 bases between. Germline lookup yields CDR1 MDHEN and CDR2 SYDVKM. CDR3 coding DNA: TGTGCCAGCAGTCCCCTCCGCGGGTCCTACGAGCAGTACTTC. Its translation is CASSPLRGSYEQYF.

The CDR3 protein is CAMGTRGATYEQYF. Here the CDR3 DNA reads TGTGCCATGGGTACTAGGGGAGCCACCTACGAGCAGTACTTC. The rearrangement joins TRBV10-3 to TRBJ2-7; D may correspond to TRBD1 or TRBD2 (5 bases each). The CDR3 has 14 residues. Germline loops: CDR1 ENHRY, CDR2 SYGVKD. V lost 9 bases to trimming and J lost 2 bases, with 17 bases between them.